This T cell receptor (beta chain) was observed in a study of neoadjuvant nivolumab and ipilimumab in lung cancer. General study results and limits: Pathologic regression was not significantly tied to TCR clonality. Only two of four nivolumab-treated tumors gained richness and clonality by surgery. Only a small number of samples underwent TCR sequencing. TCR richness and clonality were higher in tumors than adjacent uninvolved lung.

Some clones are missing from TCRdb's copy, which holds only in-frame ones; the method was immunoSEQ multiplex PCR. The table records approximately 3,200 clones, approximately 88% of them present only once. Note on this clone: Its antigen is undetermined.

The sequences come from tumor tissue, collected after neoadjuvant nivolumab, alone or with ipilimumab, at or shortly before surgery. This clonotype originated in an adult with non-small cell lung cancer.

The CDR3 sequence is CASSPDSTRPGANVLTF. DNA of the CDR3: TGTGCCAGCTCACCAGATTCGACTAGGCCTGGGGCCAACGTCCTGACTTTC. The gene calls are TRBV18 and TRBJ2-6; tentative D call: TRBD2 (6 bases). There are 17 residues in the CDR3. Trimming removed 2 bases from V and 2 bases from J, with 13 bases in between. Germline V lookup: CDR1 KGHSH, CDR2 LQKENI.